This TCR beta chain is from a study of human T cells and chemical hapten exposure. The study's findings and limits: No shift was seen in TCRs above 1 in 1000 frequency with DPC sensitization. Because they had alopecia, donors may respond immunologically unlike healthy people.

This clonotype came up many times. Its antigen is currently unknown. From germline, CDR1 is LGHNA and CDR2 YSLEER. The CDR3 contains 16 residues. V was clipped by 0 bases and J by 1 base, with 11 bases between them. Authors' methods: TCR counts had a median of about 92,000 per sample and spanned roughly 20,000 to 750,000. MiXCR was run by TCRdb on the RACE reads, yielding one entry per CDR3 protein. For this entry, the V and J calls and clone size follow TCRdb and not the study's own pipeline. The data hold over 35,000 distinct CDR3 sequences, with over 9.5% observed a single time. Time point specified: pre-sensitization, week 0. Treatment given: therapeutic diphenylcyclopropenone sensitization with weekly scalp DPC. Extraction of total RNA was performed on unfractionated whole blood.

This TCR derives from a man between 25 and 39 years old with alopecia areata. Some clones in this sample may be carry-over from other donors' samples. This specimen was whole blood, taken in connection with sensitization to the hapten diphenylcyclopropenone (DPC). The chain uses TRBV4-3 and TRBJ2-3; D not certain. CDR3 DNA: TGCGCCAGCAGCCAAGAATCCGGATTTCGCACAGATACGCAGTATTTT. It codes for CASSQESGFRTDTQYF.